This T cell receptor beta chain was sequenced for a study of beta chain features in type 1 diabetes. This clone was counted a few times. Its target is not known. Study-wide results and caveats: When VDJ junctions were examined, type 1 diabetes patients showed fewer insertions and more deletions.

The CDR3 is made up of 17 amino acids. Per the germline V gene, CDR1 is LGHNA and CDR2 is YNFKEQ. Trimming took off 3 bases at V and 1 base at J, with 18 bases between the two ends. Purity of each sorted population was above 95%. cDNA synthesis used the whole RNA isolate, giving expressed TCRB sequences. Sequencing of naive, central memory and regulatory T cell samples gave an average of about 3.57 million reads. Profiling relied on immunoSEQ multiplex PCR, and the TCRdb table lists in-frame clones only, not all of them. This sample carries around 450,000 clones, roughly an eighth of them seen once, and the ten largest clones take over 0.035%.

The source of this sequence is a woman aged 18-29 years in good health. The chain couples TRBV4-2 to TRBJ1-2; the D gene is possibly TRBD1 (5 bases). Specimen: naive CD4+ T cells from blood. CDR3 loop: CASSQNNRRENNYGYTF. CDR3 in DNA: TGTGCCAGCAGCCAGAATAACAGGAGAGAAAATAACTATGGCTACACCTTC.